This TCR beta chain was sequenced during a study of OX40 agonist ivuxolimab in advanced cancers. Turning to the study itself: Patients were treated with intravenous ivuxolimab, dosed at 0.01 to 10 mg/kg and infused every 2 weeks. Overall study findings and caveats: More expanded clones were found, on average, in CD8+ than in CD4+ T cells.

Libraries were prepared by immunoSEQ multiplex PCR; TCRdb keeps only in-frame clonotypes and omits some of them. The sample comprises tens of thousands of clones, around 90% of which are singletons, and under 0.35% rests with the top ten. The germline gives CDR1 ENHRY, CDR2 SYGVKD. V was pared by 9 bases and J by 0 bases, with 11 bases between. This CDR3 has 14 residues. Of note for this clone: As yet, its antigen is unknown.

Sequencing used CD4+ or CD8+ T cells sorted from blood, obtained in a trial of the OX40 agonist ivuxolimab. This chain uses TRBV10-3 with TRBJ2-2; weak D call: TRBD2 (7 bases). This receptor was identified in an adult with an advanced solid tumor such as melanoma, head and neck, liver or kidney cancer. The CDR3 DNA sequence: TGTGCCATAGGGGGGGGTACGAACACCGGGGAGCTGTTTTTT. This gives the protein CAIGGGTNTGELFF.